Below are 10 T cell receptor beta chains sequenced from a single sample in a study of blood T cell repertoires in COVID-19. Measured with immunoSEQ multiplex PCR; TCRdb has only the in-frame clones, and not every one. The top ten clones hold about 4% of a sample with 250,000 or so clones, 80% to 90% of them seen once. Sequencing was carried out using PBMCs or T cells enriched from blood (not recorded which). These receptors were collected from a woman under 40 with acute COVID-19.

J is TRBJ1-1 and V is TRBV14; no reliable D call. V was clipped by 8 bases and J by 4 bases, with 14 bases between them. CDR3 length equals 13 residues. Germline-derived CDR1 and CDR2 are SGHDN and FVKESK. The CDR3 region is CASGLPGFTEAFF. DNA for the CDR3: TGTGCCAGCGGCCTCCCGGGGTTCACTGAAGCTTTCTTT.

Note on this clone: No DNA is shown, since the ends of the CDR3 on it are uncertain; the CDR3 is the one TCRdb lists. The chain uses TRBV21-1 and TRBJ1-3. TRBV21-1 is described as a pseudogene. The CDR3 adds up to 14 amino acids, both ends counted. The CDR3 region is CASSKFGSGNTIYF.

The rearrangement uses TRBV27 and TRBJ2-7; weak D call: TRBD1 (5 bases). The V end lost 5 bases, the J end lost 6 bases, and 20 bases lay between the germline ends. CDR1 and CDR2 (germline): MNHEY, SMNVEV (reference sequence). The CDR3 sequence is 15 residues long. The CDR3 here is CASSKTVLADSEQYF. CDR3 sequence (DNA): TGTGCCAGCAGTAAAACTGTTCTGGCAGACAGCGAGCAGTACTTC.

The CDR3: CASSSPRIRLGEDQETQYF. In nucleotides, the CDR3 is TGCGCCAGCAGCTCGCCCCGAATAAGACTAGGCGAGGACCAAGAGACCCAGTACTTC. This chain connects TRBV5-1 to TRBJ2-5; D may be TRBD2 (6 bases). Germline lookup yields CDR1 SGHRS and CDR2 YFSETQ. The ends were cut back, 3 bases at V and 0 bases at J, with 24 bases in the middle. The CDR3 covers 19 residues. Full variable domain (outside the CDR3, taken from reference TRBV5-1 and TRBJ2-5): KAGVTQTPRYLIKTRGQQVTLSCSPISGHRSVSWYQQTPGQGLQFLFEYFSETQRNKGNFPGRFSGRQFSNSRSEMNVSTLELGDSALYLCASSSPRIRLGEDQETQYFGPGTRLLVL.

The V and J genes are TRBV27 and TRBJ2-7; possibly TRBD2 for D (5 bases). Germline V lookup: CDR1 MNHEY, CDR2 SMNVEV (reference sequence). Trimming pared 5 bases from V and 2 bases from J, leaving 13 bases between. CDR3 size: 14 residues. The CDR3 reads CASSLAGSPYEQYF. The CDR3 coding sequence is TGTGCCAGCAGTCTTGCGGGCTCCCCCTACGAGCAGTACTTC.

CDR3 sequence: CASSGSLGGNQPQHF. DNA for the CDR3: TGCGCCAGCAGTGGATCCCTGGGCGGCAATCAGCCCCAGCATTTT. The rearrangement joins TRBV10-2 to TRBJ1-5, with D hard to call. Trimming removed 4 bases at V and 2 bases at J, with 12 bases between. CDR3 length equals 15 residues. Germline CDR1 reads WSHSY; CDR2 reads SAAADI.

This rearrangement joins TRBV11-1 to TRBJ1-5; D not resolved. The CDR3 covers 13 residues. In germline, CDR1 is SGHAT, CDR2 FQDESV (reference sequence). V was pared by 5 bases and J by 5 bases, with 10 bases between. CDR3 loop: CASSKEEDQPQHF. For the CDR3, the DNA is TGTGCCAGCAGCAAGGAAGAGGATCAGCCCCAGCATTTT. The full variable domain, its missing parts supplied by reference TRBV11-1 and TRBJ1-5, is EAEVAQSPRYKITEKSQAVAFWCDPISGHATLYWYRQILGQGPELLVQFQDESVVDDSQLPKDRFSAERLKGVDSTLKIQPAELGDSAMYLCASSKEEDQPQHFGDGTRLSIL.

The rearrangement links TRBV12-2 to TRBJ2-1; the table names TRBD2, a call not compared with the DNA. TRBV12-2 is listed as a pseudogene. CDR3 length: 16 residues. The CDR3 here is CASRLAWSPPSHEQFF. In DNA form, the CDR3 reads TGTGCAAGTCGCTTAGCGTGGTCTCCCCCTAGCCATGAGCAGTTCTTC.

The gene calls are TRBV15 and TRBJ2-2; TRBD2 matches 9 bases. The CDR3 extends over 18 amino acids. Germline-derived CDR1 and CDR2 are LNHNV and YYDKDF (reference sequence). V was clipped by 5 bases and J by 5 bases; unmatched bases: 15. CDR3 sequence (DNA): TGTGCCACCAGCGACTTTGGTAGCGGGAGTTTTGGGACCGGGGAGCTGTTTTTT. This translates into CATSDFGSGSFGTGELFF.

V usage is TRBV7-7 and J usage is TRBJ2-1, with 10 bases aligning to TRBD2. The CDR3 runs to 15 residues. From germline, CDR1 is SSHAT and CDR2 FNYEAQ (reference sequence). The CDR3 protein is CARTDTSGISHEQFF. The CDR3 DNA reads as TGTGCTAGAACCGACACTAGCGGGATCTCCCATGAGCAGTTCTTC.